This T cell receptor beta chain was sequenced during a study of Ad26.COV2.S vaccination and SARS-CoV-2 variants. Data came from immunoSEQ multiplex PCR; TCRdb stores just in-frame clones and leaves some out. The repertoire holds 300,000 to 400,000 clones, with 75% to 90% as singletons. The CDR3 is 15 residues long. V lost 5 bases and J lost 0, with 13 bases in between. Looked up from germline, CDR1 is SGHAT and CDR2 is FQNNGV. Stated treatment: about 20 received Ad26.COV2.S at low or high dose, single or two shots; several received placebo; per-sample allocation not given. Specimens were obtained on day 63 following the first vaccine or placebo injection.

This specimen was peripheral blood, taken in a trial of Ad26.COV2.S vaccine versus placebo. The receptor's source is a person between 18 and 65 years old who received the Ad26.COV2.S COVID-19 vaccine or a placebo. The chain joins TRBV11-2 to TRBJ1-1; weak D call: TRBD1 (5 bases). The DNA of the CDR3 is TGTGCCAGCAGCCGAGGGGCCCGGATGAACACTGAAGCTTTCTTT. It yields the protein CASSRGARMNTEAFF.